The 14 T cell receptor beta chains reported below all come from one sample, sequenced in a study of blood T cell repertoires in COVID-19. Clones were sequenced by immunoSEQ multiplex PCR, and TCRdb holds only the in-frame ones, with some missing. The table shows roughly 200,000 clones, with approximately 91% occurring only once. The sample taken for sequencing was peripheral blood. The receptors were sampled from a man in his forties with acute or convalescent COVID-19.

The CDR3 reads CASRKPQGGISSEAFF. In DNA form, the CDR3 reads TGTGCCAGCAGGAAGCCGCAGGGGGGAATTTCGAGTGAAGCTTTCTTT. This chain links TRBV11-2 with TRBJ1-1; 7 positions agree with TRBD1. Germline-derived CDR1 and CDR2 are SGHAT and FQNNGV. CDR3 length: 16 amino acids. The V segment lost 6 bases and the J segment 7 bases; nucleotides outside the gene matches: 17.

This clone appeared a few times. The V gene is TRBV6-6, the J gene TRBJ1-3, with 8 bases aligning to TRBD1. The CDR3 has 14 residues. After removal of 7 bases from V and 2 bases from J, the junction contained 4 bases not matched to a gene. The germline CDR1 and CDR2 sequences are MNHNY and SVGAGI (reference sequence). The CDR3 bases are TGTGCCAGCACCCCAGGGGGCGCTGGAAACACCATATATTTT. The encoded protein is CASTPGGAGNTIYF.

This clone was counted only a few times. The rearrangement links TRBV2 to TRBJ1-4; D might be TRBD1 (6 bases). V was clipped by 1 base and J by 6 bases, with 24 bases between them. CDR1 is SNHLY, CDR2 FYNNEI, per germline. There are 19 residues in the CDR3. In DNA, the CDR3 is TGTGCCAGCAGTGAAGGCCTAGGGCAGGGGTGGGGTTCGGATGAAAAACTGTTTTTT. Amino acid sequence: CASSEGLGQGWGSDEKLFF.

The chain carries TRBV30 and TRBJ2-1; 8 nucleotides agree with TRBD2. J lost 2 bases, V lost 5 bases, and 8 bases had no gene match. Germline V gives CDR1 GTSNPN, CDR2 SVGIG (reference sequence). This CDR3 has 15 residues. The CDR3 here is CAWSGGASTYNEQFF. CDR3 coding DNA: TGTGCCTGGTCGGGAGGGGCCAGCACCTACAATGAGCAGTTCTTC.

This rearrangement joins TRBV19 to TRBJ2-5, with 9 positions matching TRBD1. J was trimmed by 10 bases and V by 4 bases; bases with no gene match: 10. The CDR3 runs 14 residues. Germline CDR1 LNHDA, CDR2 SQIVND (reference sequence). For the CDR3, the DNA is TGTGCCAGTAGTACGAGGGGACAGGGCCATGACCAGTACTTC. It specifies CASSTRGQGHDQYF.

The CDR3 is CAISENYGNTIYF. Here the CDR3 DNA reads TGTGCCATCAGTGAGAATTATGGAAACACCATATATTTT. This chain links TRBV10-3 with TRBJ1-3; D uncertain. The CDR3 length is 13 residues. The germline V gene encodes CDR1 ENHRY and CDR2 SYGVKD. Deletions cut 2 bases from V and 3 bases from J, with 5 bases between.

In the case of this clone: Other DNA sequences in the sample encode the same CDR3. This sequence joins TRBV7-8 and TRBJ2-2; TRBD1 matches at 11 bases. This CDR3 contains 15 residues. Germline V lookup: CDR1 SGHVS, CDR2 FQNEAQ. V lost 3 bases, J lost 7 bases, and 4 bases stayed unmatched. CDR3 sequence: CASSLGTGGYGELFF. The CDR3 bases are TGTGCCAGCAGCTTGGGGACAGGGGGATACGGGGAGCTGTTTTTT. The whole variable domain, remainder taken from reference TRBV7-8 and TRBJ2-2, is GAGVSQSPRYKVAKRGQDVALRCDPISGHVSLFWYQQALGQGPEFLTYFQNEAQLDKSGLPSDRFFAERPEGSVSTLKIQRTQQEDSAVYLCASSLGTGGYGELFFGEGSRLTVL.

This clone was seen once. The rearrangement links TRBV27 to TRBJ2-3; D might be TRBD2 (6 bases). Germline V CDR1 and CDR2: MNHEY, SMNVEV (reference sequence). The CDR3 contains 12 residues. V dropped 5 bases and J dropped 5 bases, with 8 bases sitting between them. CDR3 bases: TGTGCCAGCAGTGTGGGGGGAGATACGCAGTATTTT. Protein product: CASSVGGDTQYF.

The chain has TRBV19 and TRBJ1-1; 7 bases are shared with TRBD1. Germline trimming cut 5 bases from V and 0 bases from J; bases unmatched to any gene: 9. CDR3 length equals 16 residues. Germline lookup yields CDR1 LNHDA and CDR2 SQIVND (reference sequence). The CDR3: CASSPRNRGLNTEAFF. CDR3 bases: TGTGCCAGTAGTCCCAGAAACAGGGGTTTGAACACTGAAGCTTTCTTT.

The chain has TRBV4-2 and TRBJ2-5, with TRBD1 matching 10 bases. Trimming removed 5 bases from V and 1 base from J; junction bases left unmatched: 13. Germline V gene data show CDR1 as LGHNA and CDR2 as YNFKEQ. This CDR3 comprises 18 residues. The CDR3 loop is CASSDRDRGSEGQETQYF. The CDR3 nucleotides are TGTGCCAGCAGCGACCGGGACAGGGGAAGCGAGGGCCAAGAGACCCAGTACTTC.

The chain combines TRBV5-1 with TRBJ2-2, with a possible D match to TRBD1 (5 bases). CDR3 size: 14 residues. The germline gives CDR1 SGHRS, CDR2 YFSETQ. With 6 bases removed from V and 7 bases from J, the gap between germline ends came to 16 bases. The CDR3 loop reads CASTQGAAGGELFF. DNA for the CDR3: TGCGCCAGCACCCAAGGGGCCGCTGGCGGGGAGCTGTTTTTT.

Written as DNA, the CDR3 is TGTGCCAGCAGTTATTCGAGAGGGCAAGAGACCCAGTACTTC. Protein sequence: CASSYSRGQETQYF. The V and J genes are TRBV6-5 and TRBJ2-5; maybe TRBD2 (5 bases). CDR3 size: 14 residues. Trimming removed 3 bases from V and 2 bases from J, with 10 bases in between. Germline assignment: CDR1 MNHEY and CDR2 SVGAGI.

This clone was seen only once. V gene TRBV5-4 combines with J gene TRBJ2-4; 8 bases align to TRBD1. CDR1 SGHNT and CDR2 YYREEE come from the germline V gene (reference sequence). The CDR3 runs 15 residues. Unmatched junction bases numbered 12, after V lost 4 bases and J lost 9 bases. This chain's CDR3 is CASSPNAGGRGIQYF. CDR3 coding DNA: TGTGCCAGCAGCCCAAACGCAGGGGGCCGGGGCATTCAGTACTTC.

The J gene is TRBJ1-2, the V gene TRBV14; unclear D gene. Per germline, CDR1 SGHDN and CDR2 FVKESK. Trimming pared 2 bases from V and 4 bases from J, leaving 8 bases between. The CDR3 is made up of 13 amino acids. DNA for the CDR3: TGTGCCAGCAGCCAAACAGATAGCTATGGCTACACCTTC. Residues: CASSQTDSYGYTF.